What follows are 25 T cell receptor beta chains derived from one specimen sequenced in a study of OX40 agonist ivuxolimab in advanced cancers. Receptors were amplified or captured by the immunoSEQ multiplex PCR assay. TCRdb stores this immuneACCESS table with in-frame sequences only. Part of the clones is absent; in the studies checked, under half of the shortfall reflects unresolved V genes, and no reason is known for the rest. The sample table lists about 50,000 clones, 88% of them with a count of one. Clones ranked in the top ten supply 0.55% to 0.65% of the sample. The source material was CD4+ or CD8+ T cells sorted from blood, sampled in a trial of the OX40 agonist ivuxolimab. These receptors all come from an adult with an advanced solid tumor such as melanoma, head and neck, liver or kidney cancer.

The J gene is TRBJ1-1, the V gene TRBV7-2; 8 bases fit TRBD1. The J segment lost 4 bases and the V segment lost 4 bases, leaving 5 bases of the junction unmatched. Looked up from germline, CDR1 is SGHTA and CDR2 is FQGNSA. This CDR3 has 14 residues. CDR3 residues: CASSSRTGSTEAFF. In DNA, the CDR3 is TGTGCCAGCAGCTCAAGGACAGGGAGCACTGAAGCTTTCTTT. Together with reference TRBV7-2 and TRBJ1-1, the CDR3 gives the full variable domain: GAGVSQSPSNKVTEKGKDVELRCDPISGHTALYWYRQSLGQGLEFLIYFQGNSAPDKSGLPSDRFSAERTGGSVSTLTIQRTQQEDSAVYLCASSSRTGSTEAFFGQGTRLTVV.

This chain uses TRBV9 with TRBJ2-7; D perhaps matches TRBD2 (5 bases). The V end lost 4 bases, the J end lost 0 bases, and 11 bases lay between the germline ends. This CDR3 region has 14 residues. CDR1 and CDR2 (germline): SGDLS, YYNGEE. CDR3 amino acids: CASSTSGNSYEQYF. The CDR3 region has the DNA TGTGCCAGCAGCACCTCCGGGAACTCCTACGAGCAGTACTTC.

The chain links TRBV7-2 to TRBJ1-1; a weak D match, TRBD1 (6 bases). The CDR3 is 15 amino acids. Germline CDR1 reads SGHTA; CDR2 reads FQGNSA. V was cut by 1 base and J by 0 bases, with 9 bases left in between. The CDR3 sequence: CASSLVTGMNTEAFF. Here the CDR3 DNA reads TGTGCCAGCAGCTTAGTAACAGGGATGAACACTGAAGCTTTCTTT.

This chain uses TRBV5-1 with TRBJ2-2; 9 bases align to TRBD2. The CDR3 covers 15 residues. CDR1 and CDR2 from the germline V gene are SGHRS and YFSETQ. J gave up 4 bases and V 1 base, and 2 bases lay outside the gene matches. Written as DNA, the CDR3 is TGCGCCAGCAGCTTGACTAGCGGGTTCACCGGGGAGCTGTTTTTT. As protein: CASSLTSGFTGELFF.

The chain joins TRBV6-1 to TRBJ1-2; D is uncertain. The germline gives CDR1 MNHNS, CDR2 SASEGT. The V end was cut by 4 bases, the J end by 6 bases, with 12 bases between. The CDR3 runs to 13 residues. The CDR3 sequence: CASSVGGEHGYTF. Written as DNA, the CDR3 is TGTGCCAGCAGTGTTGGTGGGGAGCATGGCTACACCTTC.

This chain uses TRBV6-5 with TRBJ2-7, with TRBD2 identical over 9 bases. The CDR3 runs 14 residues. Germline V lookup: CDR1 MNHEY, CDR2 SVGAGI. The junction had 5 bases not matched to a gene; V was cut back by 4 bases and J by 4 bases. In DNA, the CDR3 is TGTGCCAGCAGTTTCCCTAGCGGGACTTACGAGCAGTACTTC. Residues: CASSFPSGTYEQYF.

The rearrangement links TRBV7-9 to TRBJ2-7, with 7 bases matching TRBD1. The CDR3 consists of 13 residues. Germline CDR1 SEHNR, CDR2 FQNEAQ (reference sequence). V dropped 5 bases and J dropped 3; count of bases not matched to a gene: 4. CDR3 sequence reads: CASSRDRSYEQYF. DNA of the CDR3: TGTGCCAGCAGCCGGGACAGAAGCTACGAGCAGTACTTC.

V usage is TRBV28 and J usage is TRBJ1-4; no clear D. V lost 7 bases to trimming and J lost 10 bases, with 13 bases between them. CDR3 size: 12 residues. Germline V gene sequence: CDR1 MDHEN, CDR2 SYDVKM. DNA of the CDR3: TGTGCCAGCAAACAAAGGAGAGGAAAACTGTTTTTT. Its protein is CASKQRRGKLFF. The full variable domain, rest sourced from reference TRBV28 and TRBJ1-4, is DVKVTQSSRYLVKRTGEKVFLECVQDMDHENMFWYRQDPGLGLRLIYFSYDVKMKEKGDIPEGYSVSREKKERFSLILESASTNQTSMYLCASKQRRGKLFFGSGTQLSVL.

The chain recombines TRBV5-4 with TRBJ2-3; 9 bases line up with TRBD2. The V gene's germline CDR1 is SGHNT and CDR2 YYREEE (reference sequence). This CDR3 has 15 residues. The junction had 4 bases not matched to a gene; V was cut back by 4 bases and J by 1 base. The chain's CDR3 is CASSIRTSGTDTQYF. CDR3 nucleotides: TGTGCCAGCAGCATCAGGACTAGCGGCACAGATACGCAGTATTTT.

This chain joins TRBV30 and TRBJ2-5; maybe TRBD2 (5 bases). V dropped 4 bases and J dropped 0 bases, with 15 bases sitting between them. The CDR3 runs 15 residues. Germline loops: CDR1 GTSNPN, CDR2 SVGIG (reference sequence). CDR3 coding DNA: TGTGCCTGGATGAGCGGAACCTCGTACCAAGAGACCCAGTACTTC. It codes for CAWMSGTSYQETQYF.

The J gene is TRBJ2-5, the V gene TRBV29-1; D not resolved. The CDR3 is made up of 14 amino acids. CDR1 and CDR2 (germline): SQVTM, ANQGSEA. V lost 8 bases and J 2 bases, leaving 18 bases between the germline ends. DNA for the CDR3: TGCAGCTTTGTTTCCCCGAAGGAACAAGAGACCCAGTACTTC. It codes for CSFVSPKEQETQYF.

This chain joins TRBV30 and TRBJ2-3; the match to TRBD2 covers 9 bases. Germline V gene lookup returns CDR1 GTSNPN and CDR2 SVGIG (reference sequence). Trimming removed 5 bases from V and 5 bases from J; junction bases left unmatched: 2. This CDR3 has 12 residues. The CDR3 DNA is TGTGCCTGGGGGCGGGGGGGAGATACGCAGTATTTT. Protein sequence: CAWGRGGDTQYF.

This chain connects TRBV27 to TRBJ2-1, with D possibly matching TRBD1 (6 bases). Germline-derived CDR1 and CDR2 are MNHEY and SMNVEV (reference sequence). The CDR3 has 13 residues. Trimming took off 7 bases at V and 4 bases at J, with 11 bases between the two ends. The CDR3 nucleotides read TGTGCCAGCACTACGGACAGATACAATGAGCAGTTCTTC. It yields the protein CASTTDRYNEQFF.

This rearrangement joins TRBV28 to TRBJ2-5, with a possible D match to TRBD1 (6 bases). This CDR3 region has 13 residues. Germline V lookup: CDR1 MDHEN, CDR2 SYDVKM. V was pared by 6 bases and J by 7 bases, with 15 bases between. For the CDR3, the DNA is TGTGCCAGCAGAACCACAGGGTTGGGGACCCAGTACTTC. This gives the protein CASRTTGLGTQYF.

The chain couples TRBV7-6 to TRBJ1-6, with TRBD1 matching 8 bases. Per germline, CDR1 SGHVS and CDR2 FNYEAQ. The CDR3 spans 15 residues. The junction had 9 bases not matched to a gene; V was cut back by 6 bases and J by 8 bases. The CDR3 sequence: CASSSSGTGHSPLHF. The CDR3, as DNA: TGTGCCAGCAGTTCCTCCGGGACAGGTCATTCACCCCTCCACTTT.

CDR3 sequence reads: CASSFPGNGEQYF. The DNA of the CDR3 is TGTGCCAGCAGCTTCCCAGGGAACGGCGAGCAGTACTTC. The chain combines TRBV7-9 with TRBJ2-7, with a weak D call TRBD1 (5 bases). Germline V gives CDR1 SEHNR, CDR2 FQNEAQ (reference sequence). Trimming pared 3 bases from V and 6 bases from J, leaving 12 bases between. CDR3 length: 13 residues.

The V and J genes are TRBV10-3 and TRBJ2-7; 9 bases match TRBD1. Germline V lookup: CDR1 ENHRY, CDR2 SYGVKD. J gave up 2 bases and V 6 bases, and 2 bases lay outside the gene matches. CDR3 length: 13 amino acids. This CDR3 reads CAIRTGGTYEQYF. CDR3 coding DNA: TGTGCCATCAGGACAGGGGGGACCTACGAGCAGTACTTC.

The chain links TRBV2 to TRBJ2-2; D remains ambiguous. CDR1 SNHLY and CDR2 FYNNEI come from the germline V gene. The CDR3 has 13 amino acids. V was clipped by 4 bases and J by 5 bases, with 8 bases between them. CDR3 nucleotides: TGTGCCAGCAGTGGAATTAGGACCGGGGAGCTGTTTTTT. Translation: CASSGIRTGELFF.

CDR3: CASSLGATSGRRVKNIQYF. Written as DNA, the CDR3 is TGTGCCAGCAGCTTAGGCGCGACTAGCGGGAGGCGAGTCAAAAACATTCAGTACTTC. The rearrangement links TRBV11-2 to TRBJ2-4; 13 nucleotides align to TRBD2. The germline V gene has CDR1 SGHAT and CDR2 FQNNGV. The CDR3 contains 19 residues. Trimming cost V 1 base and J 3 bases; bases outside gene matches: 9. The whole variable domain, filled in from reference TRBV11-2 and TRBJ2-4, reads EAGVAQSPRYKIIEKRQSVAFWCNPISGHATLYWYQQILGQGPKLLIQFQNNGVVDDSQLPKDRFSAERLKGVDSTLKIQPAKLEDSAVYLCASSLGATSGRRVKNIQYFGAGTRLSVL.

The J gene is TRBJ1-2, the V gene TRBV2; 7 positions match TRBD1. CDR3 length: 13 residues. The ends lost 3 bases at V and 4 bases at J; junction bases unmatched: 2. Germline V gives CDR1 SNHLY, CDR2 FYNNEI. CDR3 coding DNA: TGTGCCAGCAGTGAGACAGGGCTCTATGGCTACACCTTC. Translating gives CASSETGLYGYTF.

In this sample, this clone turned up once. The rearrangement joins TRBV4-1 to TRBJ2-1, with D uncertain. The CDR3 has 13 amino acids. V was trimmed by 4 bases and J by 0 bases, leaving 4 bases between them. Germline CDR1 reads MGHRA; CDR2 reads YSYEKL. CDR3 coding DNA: TGCGCCAGCAGCCCAGACTCCTACAATGAGCAGTTCTTC. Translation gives CASSPDSYNEQFF.

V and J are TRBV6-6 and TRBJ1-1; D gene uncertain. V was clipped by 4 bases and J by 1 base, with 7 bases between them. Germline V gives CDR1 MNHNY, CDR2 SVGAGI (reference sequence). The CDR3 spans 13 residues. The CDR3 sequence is CASSSRTNTEAFF. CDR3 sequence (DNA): TGTGCCAGCAGTTCCCGGACGAACACTGAAGCTTTCTTT.

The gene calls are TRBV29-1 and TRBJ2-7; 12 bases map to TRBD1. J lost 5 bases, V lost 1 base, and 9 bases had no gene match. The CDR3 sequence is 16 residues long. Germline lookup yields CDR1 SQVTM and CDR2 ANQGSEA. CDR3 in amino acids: CSVEGVRGQGANEQYF. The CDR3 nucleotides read TGCAGCGTTGAAGGGGTCCGGGGACAGGGGGCCAACGAGCAGTACTTC.

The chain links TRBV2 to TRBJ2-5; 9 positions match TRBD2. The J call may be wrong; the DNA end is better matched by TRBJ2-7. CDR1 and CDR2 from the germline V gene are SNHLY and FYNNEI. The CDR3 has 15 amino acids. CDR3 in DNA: TGTGCCAGCAATCCAATTAGCGCGGGAGGGTACGAGCAGTACTTC. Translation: CASNPISAGGYEQYF.

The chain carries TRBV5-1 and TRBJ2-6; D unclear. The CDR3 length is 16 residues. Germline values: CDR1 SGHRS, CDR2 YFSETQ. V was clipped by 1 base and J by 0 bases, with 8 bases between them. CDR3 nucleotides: TGCGCCAGCAGCTTGACCCTCCGCTCTGGGGCCAACGTCCTGACTTTC. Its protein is CASSLTLRSGANVLTF.